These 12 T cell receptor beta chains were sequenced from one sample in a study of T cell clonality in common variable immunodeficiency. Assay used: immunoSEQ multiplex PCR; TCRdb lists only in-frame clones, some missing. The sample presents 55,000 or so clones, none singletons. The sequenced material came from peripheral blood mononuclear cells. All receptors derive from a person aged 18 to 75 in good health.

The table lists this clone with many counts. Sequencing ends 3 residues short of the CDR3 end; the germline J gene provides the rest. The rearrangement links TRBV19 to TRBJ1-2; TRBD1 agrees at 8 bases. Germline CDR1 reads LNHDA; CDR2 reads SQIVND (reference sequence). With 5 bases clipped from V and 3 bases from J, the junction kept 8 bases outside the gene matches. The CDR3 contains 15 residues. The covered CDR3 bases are TGTGCCAGTAGTGAGGGGGAGACAGGGGACTATGGC. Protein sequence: CASSEGETGDYG. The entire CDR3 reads CASSEGETGDYGYTF.

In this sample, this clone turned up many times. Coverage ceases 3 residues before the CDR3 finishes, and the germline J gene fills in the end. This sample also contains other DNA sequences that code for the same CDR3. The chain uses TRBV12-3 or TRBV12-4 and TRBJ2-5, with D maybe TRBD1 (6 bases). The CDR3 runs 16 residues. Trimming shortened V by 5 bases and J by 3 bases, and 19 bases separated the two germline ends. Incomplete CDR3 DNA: TGTGCCAGCAGTCCCGGGACATCCCCTGAGGAAGAGACC. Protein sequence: CASSPGTSPEEET. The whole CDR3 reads CASSPGTSPEEETQYF.

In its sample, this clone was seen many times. Incomplete CDR3 DNA: TGCAGTGCTAGGGGCACCTTTCCCTCTGGGGCCAACGTC. This encodes CSARGTFPSGANV. Given in full, the CDR3 is CSARGTFPSGANVLTF. The V gene is TRBV20-1, the J gene TRBJ2-6; D is unclear. Read coverage stops 3 residues before the CDR3 terminus; the germline J gene supplies the remainder. Trimming stripped 3 bases from V and 0 bases from J, with 12 bases between. Germline CDR1 is DFQATT and CDR2 is SNEGSKA (reference sequence). The CDR3 consists of 16 residues.

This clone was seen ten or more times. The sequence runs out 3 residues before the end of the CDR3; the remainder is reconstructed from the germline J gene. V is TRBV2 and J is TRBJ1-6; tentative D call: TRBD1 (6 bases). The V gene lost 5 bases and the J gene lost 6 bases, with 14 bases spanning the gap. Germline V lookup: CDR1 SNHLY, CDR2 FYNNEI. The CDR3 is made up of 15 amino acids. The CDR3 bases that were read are TGTGCCAGCAGTTTGGAGGGCAGGGGTAATTCACCC. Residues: CASSLEGRGNSP. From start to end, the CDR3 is CASSLEGRGNSPLHF.

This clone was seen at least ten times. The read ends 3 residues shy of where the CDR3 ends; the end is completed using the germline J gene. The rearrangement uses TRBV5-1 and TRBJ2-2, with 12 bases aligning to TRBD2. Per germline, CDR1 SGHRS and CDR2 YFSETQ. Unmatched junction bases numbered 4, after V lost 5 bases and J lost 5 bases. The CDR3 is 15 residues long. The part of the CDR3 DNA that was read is TGCGCCAGCAGTCTAGCGGGAGGGACTACCGGGGAG. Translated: CASSLAGGTTGE. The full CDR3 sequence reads CASSLAGGTTGELFF.

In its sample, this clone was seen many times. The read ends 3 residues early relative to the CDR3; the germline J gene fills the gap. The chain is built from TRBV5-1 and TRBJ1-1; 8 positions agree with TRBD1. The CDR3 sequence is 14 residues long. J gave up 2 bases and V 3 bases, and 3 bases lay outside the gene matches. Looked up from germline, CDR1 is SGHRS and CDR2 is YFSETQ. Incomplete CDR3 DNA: TGCGCCAGCAGCTCGACAGGGGATAACACTGAA. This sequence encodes CASSSTGDNTE. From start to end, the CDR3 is CASSSTGDNTEAFF.

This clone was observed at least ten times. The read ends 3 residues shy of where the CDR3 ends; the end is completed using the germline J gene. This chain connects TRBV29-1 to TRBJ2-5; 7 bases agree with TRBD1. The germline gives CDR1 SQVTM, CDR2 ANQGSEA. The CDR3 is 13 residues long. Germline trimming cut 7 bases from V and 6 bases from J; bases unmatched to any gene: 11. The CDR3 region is CSASLTGWKTQYF. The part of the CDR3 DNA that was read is TGCAGCGCTTCCCTGACAGGGTGGAAGACC.

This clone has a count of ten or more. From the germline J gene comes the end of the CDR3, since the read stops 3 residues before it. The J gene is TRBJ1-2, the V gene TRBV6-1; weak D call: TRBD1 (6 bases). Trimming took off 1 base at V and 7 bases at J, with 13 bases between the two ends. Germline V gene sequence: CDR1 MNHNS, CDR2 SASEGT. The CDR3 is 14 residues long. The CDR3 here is CASSEGAGAPGYTF. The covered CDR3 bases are TGTGCCAGCAGTGAAGGTGCGGGGGCGCCTGGC.

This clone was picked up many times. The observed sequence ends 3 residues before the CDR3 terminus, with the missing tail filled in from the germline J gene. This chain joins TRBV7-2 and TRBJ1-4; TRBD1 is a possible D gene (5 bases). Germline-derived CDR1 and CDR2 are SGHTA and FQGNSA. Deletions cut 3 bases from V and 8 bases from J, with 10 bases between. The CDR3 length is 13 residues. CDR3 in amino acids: CASSFPGGEKLFF. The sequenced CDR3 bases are TGTGCCAGCAGCTTCCCGGGGGGGGAAAAA.

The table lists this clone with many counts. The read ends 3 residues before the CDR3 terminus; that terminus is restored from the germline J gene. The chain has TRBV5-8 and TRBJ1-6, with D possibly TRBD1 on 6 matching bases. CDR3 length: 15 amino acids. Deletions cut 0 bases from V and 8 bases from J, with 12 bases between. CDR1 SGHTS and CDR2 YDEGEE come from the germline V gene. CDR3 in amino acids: CASSLEGGPDSPLHF. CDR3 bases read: TGTGCCAGCAGCTTGGAAGGGGGTCCGGATTCACCC.

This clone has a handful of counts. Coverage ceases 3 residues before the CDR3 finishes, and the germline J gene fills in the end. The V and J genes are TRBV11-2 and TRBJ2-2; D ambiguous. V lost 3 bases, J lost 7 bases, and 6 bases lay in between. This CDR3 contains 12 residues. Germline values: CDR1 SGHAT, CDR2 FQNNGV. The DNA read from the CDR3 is TGTGCCAGCAGCTTGACAAACGGGGAG. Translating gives CASSLTNGE. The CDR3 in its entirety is CASSLTNGELFF.

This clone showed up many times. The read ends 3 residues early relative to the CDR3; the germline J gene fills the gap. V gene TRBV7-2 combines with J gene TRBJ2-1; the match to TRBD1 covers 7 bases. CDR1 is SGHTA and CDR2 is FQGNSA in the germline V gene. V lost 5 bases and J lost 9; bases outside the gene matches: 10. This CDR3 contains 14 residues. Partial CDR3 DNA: TGTGCCAGCAGCAAACAGGGGTCCCAGGGTGAG. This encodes CASSKQGSQGE. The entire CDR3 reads CASSKQGSQGEQFF.